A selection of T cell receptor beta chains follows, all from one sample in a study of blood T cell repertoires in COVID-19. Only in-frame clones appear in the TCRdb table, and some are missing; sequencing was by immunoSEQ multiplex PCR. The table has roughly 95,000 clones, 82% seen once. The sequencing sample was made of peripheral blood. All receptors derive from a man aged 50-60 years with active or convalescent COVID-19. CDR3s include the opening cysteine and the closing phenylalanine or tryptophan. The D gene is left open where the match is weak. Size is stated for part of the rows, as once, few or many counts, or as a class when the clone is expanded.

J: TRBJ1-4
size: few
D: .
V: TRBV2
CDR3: CASSPTAFATNEKLFF
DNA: TGTGCCAGCAGTCCGACAGCCTTCGCAACTAATGAAAAACTGTTTTTT

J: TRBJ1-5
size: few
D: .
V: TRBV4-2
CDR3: CASSQEGAGRPQHF
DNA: TGTGCCAGCAGCCAAGAGGGAGCCGGCAGGCCCCAGCATTTT

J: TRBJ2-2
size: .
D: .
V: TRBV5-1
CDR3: CASSLFPENTGELFF
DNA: TGCGCCAGCAGCCTTTTTCCAGAGAACACCGGGGAGCTGTTTTTT

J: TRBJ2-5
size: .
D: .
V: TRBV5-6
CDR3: CASSLWSGLETQYF
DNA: TGTGCCAGCAGCTTGTGGTCAGGGCTGGAGACCCAGTACTTC

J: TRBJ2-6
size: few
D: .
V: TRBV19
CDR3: CASRAGGISGANVLTF
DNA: TGTGCCAGTCGGGCAGGAGGTATATCTGGGGCCAACGTCCTGACTTTC

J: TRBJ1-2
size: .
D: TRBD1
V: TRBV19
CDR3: CASSSDRGLSYTF
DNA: TGTGCCAGTAGCTCAGACAGGGGGTTGAGCTACACCTTC

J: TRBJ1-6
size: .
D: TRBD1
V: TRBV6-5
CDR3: CASSLDRGDSPLHF
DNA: TGTGCCAGCAGCTTGGACAGGGGAGATTCACCCCTCCACTTT

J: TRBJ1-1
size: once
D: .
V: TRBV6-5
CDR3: CASSRGVAEAFF
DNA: TGTGCCAGCAGTCGGGGGGTTGCTGAAGCTTTCTTT

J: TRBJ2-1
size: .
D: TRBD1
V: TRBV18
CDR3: CASSPGQGRDEQFF
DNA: TGTGCCAGCTCACCGGGACAGGGAAGAGATGAGCAGTTCTTC

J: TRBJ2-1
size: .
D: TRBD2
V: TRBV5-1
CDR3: CASSRLAGYGNNEQFF
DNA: TGCGCCAGCAGCCGACTAGCGGGGTACGGCAACAATGAGCAGTTCTTC

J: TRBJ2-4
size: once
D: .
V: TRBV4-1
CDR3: CASSLHGTPKNIQYF
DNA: TGCGCCAGCAGCCTCCACGGGACTCCCAAAAACATTCAGTACTTC

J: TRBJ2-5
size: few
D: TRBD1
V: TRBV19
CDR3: CASSRTGEVSETQYF
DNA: TGTGCCAGTAGCCGAACAGGGGAAGTAAGTGAGACCCAGTACTTC

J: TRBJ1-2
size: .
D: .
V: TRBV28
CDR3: CASSITLSGLSYGYTF
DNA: TGTGCCAGCAGCATTACACTTTCTGGACTCAGCTATGGCTACACCTTC

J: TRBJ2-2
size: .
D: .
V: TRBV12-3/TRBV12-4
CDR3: CASSFRQRGELFF
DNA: TGTGCCAGCAGTTTTAGGCAGCGCGGGGAGCTGTTTTTT

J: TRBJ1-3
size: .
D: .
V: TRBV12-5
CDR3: CASGLYLRTAGNTIYF
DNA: TGTGCTAGTGGTTTGTACTTAAGGACAGCTGGAAACACCATATATTTT

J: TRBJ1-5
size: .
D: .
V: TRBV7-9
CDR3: CASGAGDYQPQHF
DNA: TGTGCCAGCGGAGCTGGGGACTATCAGCCCCAGCATTTT

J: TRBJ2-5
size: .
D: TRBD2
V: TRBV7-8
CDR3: CASSQRSGGGQETQYF
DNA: TGTGCCAGCAGCCAACGGAGCGGGGGGGGGCAAGAGACCCAGTACTTC

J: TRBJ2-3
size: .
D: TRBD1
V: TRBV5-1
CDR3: CASSFSTGADTQYF
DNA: TGCGCCAGCAGCTTTTCTACAGGGGCAGATACGCAGTATTTT

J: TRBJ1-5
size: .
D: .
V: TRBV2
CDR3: CASSETLRDQPQHF
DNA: TGTGCCAGCAGTGAAACACTAAGAGATCAGCCCCAGCATTTT

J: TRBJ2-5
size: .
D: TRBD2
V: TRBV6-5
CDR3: CASTAAGGLETQYF
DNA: TGTGCCAGCACCGCCGCCGGGGGGTTGGAGACCCAGTACTTC

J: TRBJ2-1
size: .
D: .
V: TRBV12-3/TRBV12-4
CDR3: CASRSGIYEQFF
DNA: TGTGCCAGCAGGTCCGGGATCTATGAGCAGTTCTTC

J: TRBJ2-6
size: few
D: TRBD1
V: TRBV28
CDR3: CASRNHRGSGANVLTF
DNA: TGTGCCAGCAGAAACCACAGGGGGTCTGGGGCCAACGTCCTGACTTTC

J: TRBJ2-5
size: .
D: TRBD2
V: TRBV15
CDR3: CATSFPSGGFGETQYF
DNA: TGTGCCACCAGTTTCCCTAGCGGGGGGTTCGGAGAGACCCAGTACTTC

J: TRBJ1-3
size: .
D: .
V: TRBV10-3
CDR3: CAISESTTAGNTIYF
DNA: TGTGCCATCAGTGAGTCGACGACAGCAGGAAACACCATATATTTT

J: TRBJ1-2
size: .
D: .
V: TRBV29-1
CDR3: CSVGQTSNYGYTF
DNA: TGCAGCGTCGGACAGACTTCTAACTATGGCTACACCTTC

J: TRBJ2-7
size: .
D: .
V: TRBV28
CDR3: CASSLTSYEQYF
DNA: TGTGCCAGCAGTCTGACTTCCTACGAGCAGTACTTC

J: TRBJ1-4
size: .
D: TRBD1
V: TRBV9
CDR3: CASSAPEWVRGPEKLFF
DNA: TGTGCCAGCAGCGCACCGGAGTGGGTCAGGGGGCCTGAAAAACTGTTTTTT

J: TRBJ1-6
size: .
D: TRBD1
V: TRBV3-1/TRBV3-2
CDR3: CASSGDRQDSPLHF
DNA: TGTGCCAGCAGCGGGGACAGGCAGGACTCACCCCTCCACTTT

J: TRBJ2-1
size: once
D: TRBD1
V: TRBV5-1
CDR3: CASSLSGRGLDEQFF
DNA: TGCGCCAGCAGCTTGAGCGGCAGGGGGCTTGATGAGCAGTTCTTC